Below are 8 T cell receptor beta chains sequenced from a single sample in a study of T cell repertoires in cytomegalovirus infection. These receptors are not linked to any known antigen. TCRdb reanalysed the reads using MiXCR and keeps one entry per CDR3 protein. The sample lists over 250,000 distinct CDR3 sequences, roughly a fifth occurring once. The specimen comprised cultured PBMCs, sampled from culture after CMV antigen stimulation. The receptors shown here come from a human donor in good health (CMV status not recorded). Some clones in this sample may be carry-over from other donors' samples.

A few counts support this clonotype. The chain couples TRBV12-3 or TRBV12-4 to TRBJ2-5; D tentatively fits TRBD1 or TRBD2 (5 bases each). This CDR3 contains 14 residues. V shed 4 bases and J shed 9 bases, with 18 bases lying between them. CDR3: CASSSTGPGLSQYF. CDR3 DNA: TGTGCCAGCAGTTCTACAGGCCCGGGGTTGTCCCAGTACTTC.

A few counts support this clonotype. This chain connects TRBV19 to TRBJ1-1, with a weak D call TRBD1 (6 bases). The germline V gene has CDR1 LNHDA and CDR2 SQIVND (reference sequence). V was trimmed by 4 bases and J by 4 bases, leaving 7 bases between them. This CDR3 has 12 residues. The CDR3 spells CASSTQGTEAFF. CDR3 DNA sequence: TGTGCCAGTAGTACACAGGGCACTGAAGCTTTCTTT.

The chain carries TRBV6-1 and TRBJ1-1; D is unresolved. Germline CDR1 MNHNS, CDR2 SASEGT. Trimming pared 5 bases from V and 4 bases from J, leaving 14 bases between. CDR3 length: 14 amino acids. Written as DNA, the CDR3 is TGTGCCAGCAGTCCCGTTACAACAAGCACTGAAGCTTTCTTT. Translating it yields CASSPVTTSTEAFF.

This clonotype has a count of ten or more. The chain employs TRBV10-3 and TRBJ1-2; no clear D gene. The ends were cut back, 8 bases at V and 0 bases at J, with 7 bases in the middle. In germline, CDR1 is ENHRY, CDR2 SYGVKD. The CDR3 loop spans 12 amino acids. The CDR3 coding sequence is TGTGCCATCCAAACGCCTAACTATGGCTACACCTTC. Translation: CAIQTPNYGYTF.

V is TRBV20-1 and J is TRBJ2-1; TRBD2 agrees at 14 bases. The V segment lost 4 bases and the J segment 14 bases; nucleotides outside the gene matches: 4. Germline CDR1 DFQATT, CDR2 SNEGSKA (reference sequence). The CDR3 is 12 amino acids. The CDR3 is CSAIGTSGSEFF. In nucleotides, the CDR3 is TGCAGTGCTATCGGGACTAGCGGGAGCGAGTTCTTC.

The gene calls are TRBV6-2 or TRBV6-3 and TRBJ1-4; maybe TRBD1 (6 bases). The germline V gene encodes CDR1 MNHEY and CDR2 SVGEGT. The CDR3 has 13 amino acids. The V gene lost 10 bases and the J gene lost 8 bases, with 17 bases spanning the gap. Here the CDR3 reads CAIRDTQTEKLFF. CDR3 coding DNA: TGTGCCATCCGGGACACTCAAACGGAAAAACTGTTTTTT.

In its sample, this clonotype was seen a few times. This chain joins TRBV6-2 or TRBV6-3 and TRBJ2-7, with D unclear. The germline V gene has CDR1 MNHEY and CDR2 SVGEGT. The V gene lost 2 bases and the J gene lost 8 bases, with 16 bases spanning the gap. This CDR3 is 14 amino acids long. DNA of the CDR3: TGTGCCAGCAGTTACCCTCCCCCGGCCCTCCAGCAGTACGTC. Translation: CASSYPPPALQQYV.

The chain combines TRBV2 with TRBJ2-3; D may be TRBD2 (6 bases). The CDR3 is 16 amino acids. Trimming removed 6 bases at V and 4 bases at J, with 20 bases between. Germline assignment: CDR1 SNHLY and CDR2 FYNNEI. The CDR3 region has the DNA TGTGCCAGCAGAATTACCGGGACTCAAAGGGCAGATACGCAGTATTTT. It codes for CASRITGTQRADTQYF.